Listed here is a single T cell receptor (beta chain). What it binds is unknown. The germline CDR1 and CDR2 sequences are SGHNT and YYREEE (reference sequence). The CDR3 sequence is 15 residues long. With V trimmed by 4 bases and J by 5 bases, 12 bases remained unmatched. Treatment: approximately 9-day PBMC culture with coronavirus spike peptide pools or control peptides (ViraFEST assay). This specimen belongs to a study of vaccination and CD4 T cells after COVID-19. Study background: The convalescents were made up of six males and four females, two of whom were Hispanic. Diagnosis preceded the drawing of post-COVID samples by a median approximately 96 days (range 35 to 161). The post-vaccine samples came a median 72 days after dose two (range 14 to 241).

The Oncomine TCR Beta short-read assay sequenced DNA from cultured CD4+ T cells. TCRdb redid the calling of the PCR reads with MiXCR, one entry per CDR3 protein. The data contain roughly 13,000 distinct CDR3 sequences, less than 75% of them singletons. Sequenced material: CD4+ T cells from blood, cultured in vitro. The origin of this receptor is a human donor who had recovered from COVID-19. This sequence joins TRBV5-4 and TRBJ2-7; 7 nucleotides agree with TRBD2. The CDR3 sequence is CASSPEPGLLDEQYF. In DNA form, the CDR3 reads TGTGCCAGCAGCCCCGAGCCGGGACTACTGGACGAGCAGTACTTC.